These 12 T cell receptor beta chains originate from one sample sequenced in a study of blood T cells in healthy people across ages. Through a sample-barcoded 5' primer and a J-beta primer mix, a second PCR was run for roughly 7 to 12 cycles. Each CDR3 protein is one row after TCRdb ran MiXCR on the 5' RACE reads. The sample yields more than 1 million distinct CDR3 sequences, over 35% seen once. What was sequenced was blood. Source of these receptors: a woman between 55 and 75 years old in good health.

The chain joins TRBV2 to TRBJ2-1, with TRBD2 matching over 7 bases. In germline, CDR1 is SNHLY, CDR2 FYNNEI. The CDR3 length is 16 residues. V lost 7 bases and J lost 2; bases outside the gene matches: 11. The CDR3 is CASNPSGGSTYNEQFF. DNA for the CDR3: TGTGCCAGCAATCCGAGCGGCGGGAGCACCTACAATGAGCAGTTCTTC. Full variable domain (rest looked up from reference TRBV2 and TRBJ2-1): EPEVTQTPSHQVTQMGQEVILRCVPISNHLYFYWYRQILGQKVEFLVSFYNNEISEKSEIFDDQFSVERPDGSNFTLKIRSTKLEDSAMYFCASNPSGGSTYNEQFFGPGTRLTVL.

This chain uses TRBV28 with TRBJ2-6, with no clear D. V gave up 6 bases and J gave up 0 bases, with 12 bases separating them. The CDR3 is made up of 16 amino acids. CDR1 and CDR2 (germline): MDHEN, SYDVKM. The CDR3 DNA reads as TGTGCCAGCAGGGGCCGGGCACCCTCTGGGGCCAACGTCCTGACTTTC. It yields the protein CASRGRAPSGANVLTF.

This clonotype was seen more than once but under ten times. The CDR3 DNA is TGCAGTGCCCCGGAAGCGGGAGTCACAGATACGCAGTATTTT. Encoded protein: CSAPEAGVTDTQYF. The chain links TRBV20-1 to TRBJ2-3, with TRBD2 identical over 8 bases. V was pared by 6 bases and J by 2 bases, with 7 bases of the junction left unmatched. CDR1 is DFQATT, CDR2 SNEGSKA, per germline (reference sequence). CDR3 length: 14 residues.

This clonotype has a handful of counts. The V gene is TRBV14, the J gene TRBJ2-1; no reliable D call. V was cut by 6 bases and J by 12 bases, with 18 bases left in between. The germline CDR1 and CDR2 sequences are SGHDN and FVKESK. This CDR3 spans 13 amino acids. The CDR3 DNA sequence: TGTGCCAGCAGTGACCACTGGCTTCCCATGCAGTTCTTC. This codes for CASSDHWLPMQFF. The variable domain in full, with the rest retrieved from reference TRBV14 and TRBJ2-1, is EAGVTQFPSHSVIEKGQTVTLRCDPISGHDNLYWYRRVMGKEIKFLLHFVKESKQDESGMPNNRFLAERTGGTYSTLKVQPAELEDSGVYFCASSDHWLPMQFFGPGTRLTVL.

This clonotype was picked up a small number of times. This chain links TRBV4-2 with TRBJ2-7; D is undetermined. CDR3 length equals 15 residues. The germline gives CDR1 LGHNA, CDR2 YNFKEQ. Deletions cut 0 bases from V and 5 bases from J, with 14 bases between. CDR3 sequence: CASSQDPAGSDEQYF. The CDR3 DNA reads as TGTGCCAGCAGCCAAGATCCGGCAGGATCCGACGAGCAGTACTTC.

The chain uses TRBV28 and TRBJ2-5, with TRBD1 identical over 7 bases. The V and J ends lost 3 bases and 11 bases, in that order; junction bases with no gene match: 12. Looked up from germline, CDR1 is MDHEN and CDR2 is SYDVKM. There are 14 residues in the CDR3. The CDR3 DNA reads TGTGCCAGCAGTTTTTCCGGACAGGCTATGGAGCAGTACTTC. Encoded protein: CASSFSGQAMEQYF. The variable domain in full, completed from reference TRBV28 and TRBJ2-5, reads DVKVTQSSRYLVKRTGEKVFLECVQDMDHENMFWYRQDPGLGLRLIYFSYDVKMKEKGDIPEGYSVSREKKERFSLILESASTNQTSMYLCASSFSGQAMEQYFGPGTRLLVL.

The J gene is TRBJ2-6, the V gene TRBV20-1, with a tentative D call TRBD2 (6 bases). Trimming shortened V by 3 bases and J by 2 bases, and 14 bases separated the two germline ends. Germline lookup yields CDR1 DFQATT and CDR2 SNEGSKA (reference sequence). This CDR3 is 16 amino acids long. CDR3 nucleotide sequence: TGCAGTGCTAGTGCGGGGATCGCGCCTGGGGCCAACGTCCTGACTTTC. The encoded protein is CSASAGIAPGANVLTF.

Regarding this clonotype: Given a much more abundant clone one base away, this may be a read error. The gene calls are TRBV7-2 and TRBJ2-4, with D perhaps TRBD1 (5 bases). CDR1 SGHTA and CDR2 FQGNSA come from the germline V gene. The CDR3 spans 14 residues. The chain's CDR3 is CASSLQGSKNSQYF. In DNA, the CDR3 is TGTGCCAGCAGCTTACAGGGATCCAAAAACAGTCAGTACTTC.

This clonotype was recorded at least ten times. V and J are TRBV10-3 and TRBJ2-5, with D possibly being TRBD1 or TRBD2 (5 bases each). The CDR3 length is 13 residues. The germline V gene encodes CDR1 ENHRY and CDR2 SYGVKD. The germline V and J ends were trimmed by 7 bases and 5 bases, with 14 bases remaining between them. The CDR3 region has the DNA TGTGCCATCAAGACCAGGGAGCAGGAGACCCAGTACTTC. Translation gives CAIKTREQETQYF.

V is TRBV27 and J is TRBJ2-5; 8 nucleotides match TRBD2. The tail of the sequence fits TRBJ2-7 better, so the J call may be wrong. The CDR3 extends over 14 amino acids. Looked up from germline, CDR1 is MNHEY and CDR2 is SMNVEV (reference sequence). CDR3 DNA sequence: TGTGCCAGCAGACGACCGGGGGGGGCCAACGAGCAGTACTTC. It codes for CASRRPGGANEQYF.

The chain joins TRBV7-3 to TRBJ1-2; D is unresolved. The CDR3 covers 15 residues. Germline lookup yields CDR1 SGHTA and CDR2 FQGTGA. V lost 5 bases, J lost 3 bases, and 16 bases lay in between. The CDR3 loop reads CASSPMGIGDYGYTF. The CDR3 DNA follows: TGTGCCAGCAGCCCTATGGGTATCGGGGACTATGGCTACACCTTC.

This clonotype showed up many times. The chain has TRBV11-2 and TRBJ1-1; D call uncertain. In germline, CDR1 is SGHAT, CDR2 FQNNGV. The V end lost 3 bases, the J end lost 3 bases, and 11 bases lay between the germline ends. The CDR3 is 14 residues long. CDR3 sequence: CASSLRGPHTEAFF. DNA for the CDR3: TGTGCCAGCAGCTTGCGGGGTCCCCACACTGAAGCTTTCTTT. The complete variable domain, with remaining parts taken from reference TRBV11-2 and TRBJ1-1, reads EAGVAQSPRYKIIEKRQSVAFWCNPISGHATLYWYQQILGQGPKLLIQFQNNGVVDDSQLPKDRFSAERLKGVDSTLKIQPAKLEDSAVYLCASSLRGPHTEAFFGQGTRLTVV.